The 20 T cell receptor beta chains presented below share a single source sample, sequenced in a study of blood T cell repertoires in COVID-19. Using immunoSEQ multiplex PCR, the repertoire was profiled, and TCRdb retains in-frame clones only, with some absent. The sample carries 70,000 to 95,000 clones, 86% recorded once. The sample was peripheral blood. The receptors derive from a human donor in a cohort sampled during active COVID-19.

The CDR3 DNA sequence: TGTGCCAGCAGTACGGGGGACGGGCACACAGATACGCAGTATTTT. This translates into CASSTGDGHTDTQYF. V and J are TRBV13 and TRBJ2-3; weak D call: TRBD2 (6 bases). Deletions cut 6 bases from V and 2 bases from J, with 15 bases between. The CDR3 has 15 amino acids. Germline lookup yields CDR1 PRHDT and CDR2 FYEKMQ (reference sequence).

By sample share, this clone is medium-sized. This chain connects TRBV4-1 to TRBJ1-2; D is undetermined. The germline gives CDR1 MGHRA, CDR2 YSYEKL. V was shortened by 8 bases and J by 4 bases, with 20 bases between the two germline ends. CDR3 length: 15 residues. CDR3 coding DNA: TGCGCCAGCCGTCGGGAGGGCCCCGGGAGCTATGGCTACACCTTC. Its translation is CASRREGPGSYGYTF.

The chain recombines TRBV19 with TRBJ1-1; D is undetermined. Germline CDR1 and CDR2: LNHDA and SQIVND (reference sequence). Trimming cost V 6 bases and J 11 bases, with 13 bases left between them. This CDR3 contains 11 residues. The chain's CDR3 is CASRERTAAFF. In DNA form, the CDR3 reads TGTGCCAGTAGAGAGAGGACTGCGGCTTTCTTT.

The rearrangement links TRBV5-1 to TRBJ2-5; 10 nucleotides agree with TRBD2. There are 15 residues in the CDR3. V shed 4 bases and J 2 bases; nucleotides not matched to a gene: 5. CDR1 is SGHRS, CDR2 YFSETQ, per germline. The CDR3 here is CASSVAGGPQETQYF. Written as DNA, the CDR3 is TGCGCCAGCAGCGTAGCGGGGGGCCCACAAGAGACCCAGTACTTC.

This chain uses TRBV27 with TRBJ2-7, with 7 bases aligning to TRBD1. After removal of 5 bases from V and 3 bases from J, the junction contained 10 bases not matched to a gene. The CDR3 loop spans 15 amino acids. Germline values: CDR1 MNHEY, CDR2 SMNVEV (reference sequence). CDR3: CASSPFPGTVYEQYF. CDR3 sequence (DNA): TGTGCCAGCAGTCCTTTCCCCGGGACAGTCTACGAGCAGTACTTC.

V and J are TRBV9 and TRBJ2-7, with D possibly matching TRBD1 (6 bases). CDR1 is SGDLS and CDR2 is YYNGEE in the germline V gene. The CDR3 has 14 amino acids. Trimming shortened V by 4 bases and J by 2 bases, and 13 bases separated the two germline ends. The CDR3 here is CASSPTGTTYEQYF. CDR3 bases: TGTGCCAGCAGCCCAACCGGGACAACCTACGAGCAGTACTTC.

The chain links TRBV28 to TRBJ1-3, with 7 positions matching TRBD1. CDR1 is MDHEN and CDR2 is SYDVKM in the germline V gene. The length of the CDR3 is 13 residues. Trimming at V came to 6 bases and at J to 6 bases, leaving 5 bases not matched to a gene. Written as DNA, the CDR3 is TGTGCCAGCAGGACAGGGAACGAAAACACCATATATTTT. This codes for CASRTGNENTIYF.

The gene calls are TRBV24-1 and TRBJ2-1; 8 positions match TRBD2. With 4 bases clipped from V and 7 bases from J, the junction kept 8 bases outside the gene matches. CDR1 and CDR2 (germline): KGHDR, SFDVKD. The CDR3 is made up of 15 amino acids. The CDR3, as DNA: TGTGCCACCAGTGACGGTCTAGCGGGTACTAATGAGCAGTTCTTC. Translated, it gives CATSDGLAGTNEQFF.

J is TRBJ2-7 and V is TRBV18, with 9 bases lining up with TRBD1. The germline gives CDR1 KGHSH, CDR2 LQKENI. The CDR3 is 15 amino acids. Unmatched junction bases numbered 6, after V lost 3 bases and J lost 3 bases. This chain's CDR3 is CASSPLTGGDYEQYF. The CDR3 DNA reads as TGTGCCAGCTCACCCCTTACAGGGGGCGACTACGAGCAGTACTTC.

The chain carries TRBV6-5 and TRBJ2-7; 7 nucleotides match TRBD1. CDR1 is MNHEY and CDR2 is SVGAGI in the germline V gene. V trimming: 7 bases; J trimming: 1 base; junction bases outside the gene matches: 10. The CDR3 contains 15 residues. Here the CDR3 DNA reads TGTGCCAGCACTCCTAAGGGGGCTCCATCCTACGAGCAGTACTTC. It translates to CASTPKGAPSYEQYF.

This clone was detected a few times. This chain joins TRBV4-1 and TRBJ2-1; TRBD2 matches at 7 bases. There are 14 residues in the CDR3. Losses at the gene ends were 7 bases for V and 5 bases for J; bases not matched to a gene: 8. The germline V gene has CDR1 MGHRA and CDR2 YSYEKL. The CDR3 sequence: CASTVREGNNEQFF. Here the CDR3 DNA reads TGCGCCAGCACGGTGAGGGAGGGGAACAATGAGCAGTTCTTC.

J is TRBJ1-2 and V is TRBV2; D perhaps matches TRBD1 (5 bases). Trimming cost V 5 bases and J 4 bases, with 11 bases left between them. The germline V gene encodes CDR1 SNHLY and CDR2 FYNNEI. There are 13 residues in the CDR3. The CDR3 is CASSTTGGYGYTF. The CDR3 coding sequence is TGTGCCAGCAGTACGACCGGGGGCTATGGCTACACCTTC.

The chain carries TRBV6-5 and TRBJ1-1; 8 bases agree with TRBD1. Per the germline V gene, CDR1 is MNHEY and CDR2 is SVGAGI. With 0 bases clipped from V and 5 bases from J, the junction kept 5 bases outside the gene matches. The CDR3 sequence is 15 residues long. CDR3 nucleotides: TGTGCCAGCAGTTACTCAACAGGGGGGAGAACTGAAGCTTTCTTT. This gives the protein CASSYSTGGRTEAFF.

The V and J genes are TRBV28 and TRBJ1-1; 7 bases are a match to TRBD1. The CDR3 contains 15 residues. Per the germline V gene, CDR1 is MDHEN and CDR2 is SYDVKM. V trimming: 5 bases; J trimming: 0 bases; junction bases outside the gene matches: 6. This CDR3 reads CASSPGQPMNTEAFF. CDR3 bases: TGTGCCAGCAGTCCGGGACAGCCTATGAACACTGAAGCTTTCTTT.

The J gene is TRBJ2-1, the V gene TRBV12-3 or TRBV12-4, with a tentative D call TRBD1 (5 bases). The CDR3 extends over 13 amino acids. V was cut by 3 bases and J by 6 bases, with 9 bases left in between. The CDR3 DNA is TGTGCCAGCAGTTTCCCAGGGCCCAATGAGCAGTTCTTC. Amino acid sequence: CASSFPGPNEQFF.

This clone showed up many times. This rearrangement joins TRBV9 to TRBJ2-1, with no clear D. This CDR3 contains 15 residues. CDR1 and CDR2 (germline): SGDLS, YYNGEE. V was shortened by 0 bases and J by 9 bases, with 16 bases between the two germline ends. The CDR3 sequence: CASSVENSNLGEQFF. CDR3 nucleotides: TGTGCCAGCAGCGTAGAGAATAGCAATTTGGGTGAGCAGTTCTTC.

There are a few counts of this clone. CDR3 residues: CSVSSGMTDTQYF. The CDR3 region has the DNA TGCAGCGTGTCTAGCGGGATGACAGATACGCAGTATTTT. The chain has TRBV29-1 and TRBJ2-3; the match to TRBD2 covers 9 bases. The CDR3 totals 13 residues. Losses at the gene ends were 6 bases for V and 3 bases for J; bases not matched to a gene: 4. Germline CDR1 SQVTM, CDR2 ANQGSEA.

The chain has TRBV7-2 and TRBJ2-7, with D possibly matching TRBD1 (5 bases). The CDR3 has 16 residues. The germline V and J ends were trimmed by 5 bases and 2 bases, with 19 bases remaining between them. Germline loops: CDR1 SGHTA, CDR2 FQGNSA. The CDR3 nucleotides are TGTGCCAGCAGCGACATAAGCCCCCAGGGCACCTACGAGCAGTACTTC. Translating it yields CASSDISPQGTYEQYF.

The J gene is TRBJ2-1, the V gene TRBV7-2, with 9 bases matching TRBD2. CDR3 length: 14 residues. V shed 7 bases, J shed 6 bases, and the junction held 7 bases outside the gene matches. The germline gives CDR1 SGHTA, CDR2 FQGNSA. DNA of the CDR3: TGTGCCAGCAACCCGGGACTAGCTGCCAATGAGCAGTTCTTC. Translation: CASNPGLAANEQFF.

CDR3 bases: TGTGCCAGCAGCCCGCCGGGACTAGCGCCCTACAATGAGCAGTTCTTC. Translated: CASSPPGLAPYNEQFF. V usage is TRBV14 and J usage is TRBJ2-1, with 10 bases fitting TRBD2. Germline CDR1 SGHDN, CDR2 FVKESK. Germline trimming cut 4 bases from V and 2 bases from J; bases unmatched to any gene: 5. The CDR3 length is 16 residues.